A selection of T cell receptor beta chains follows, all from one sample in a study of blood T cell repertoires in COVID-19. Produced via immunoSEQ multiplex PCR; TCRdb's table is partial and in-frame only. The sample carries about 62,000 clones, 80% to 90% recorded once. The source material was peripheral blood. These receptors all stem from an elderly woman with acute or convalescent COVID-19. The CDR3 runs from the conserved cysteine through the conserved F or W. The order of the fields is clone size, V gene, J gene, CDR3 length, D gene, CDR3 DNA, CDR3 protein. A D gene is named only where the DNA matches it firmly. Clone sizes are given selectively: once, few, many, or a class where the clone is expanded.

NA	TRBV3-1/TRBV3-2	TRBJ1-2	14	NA	TGTGCCAGCAGCCTAGCAACCGATTGGAATGGCTACACCTTC	CASSLATDWNGYTF
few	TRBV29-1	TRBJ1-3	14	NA	TGCAGCGTTGGACAGAGCTTCTCTGGAAACACCATATATTTT	CSVGQSFSGNTIYF
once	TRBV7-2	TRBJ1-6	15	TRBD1	TGTGCCAGCAGCTATACAGGGGGCGCGGGTTCACCCCTCCACTTT	CASSYTGGAGSPLHF
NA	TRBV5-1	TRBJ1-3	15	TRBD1	TGCGCCAGCAGCCCCCGGGACAGGGTACGGGACACCATATATTTT	CASSPRDRVRDTIYF
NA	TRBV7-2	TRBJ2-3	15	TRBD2	TGTGCCAGCAGCACCGGACTAGTAGGGTCAGATACGCAGTATTTT	CASSTGLVGSDTQYF
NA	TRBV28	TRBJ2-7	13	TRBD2	TGTGCCAGCACTGCGGGAGGGCCCTACGAGCAGTACTTC	CASTAGGPYEQYF
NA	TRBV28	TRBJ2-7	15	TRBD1	TGTGCCAGCAGTTCCCGGGGGGACAGGGAGGGGGAGCAGTACTTC	CASSSRGDREGEQYF
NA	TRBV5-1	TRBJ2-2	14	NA	TGCGCCAGCAGCTTGGGTCCTAACACCGGGGAGCTGTTTTTT	CASSLGPNTGELFF
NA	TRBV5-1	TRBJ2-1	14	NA	TGCGCCAGCAGCTTCGGGGTCCAAGAGGATGAGCAGTTCTTC	CASSFGVQEDEQFF
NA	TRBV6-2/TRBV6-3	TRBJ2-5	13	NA	TGTGCCAGCAGTTCACCGGGACAAGAGACCCAGTACTTC	CASSSPGQETQYF
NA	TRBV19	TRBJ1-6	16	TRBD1	TGTGCCAGTAGCCAAGGGGACAGGAGGGGGAATTCACCCCTCCACTTT	CASSQGDRRGNSPLHF
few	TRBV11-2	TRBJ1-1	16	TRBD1	TGTGCCAGCAGCTCCCTATCCGGGACAGACCACACTGAAGCTTTCTTT	CASSSLSGTDHTEAFF
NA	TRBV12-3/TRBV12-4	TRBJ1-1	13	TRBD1	TGTGCCAGTGACAGGGGACTGAACACTGAAGCTTTCTTT	CASDRGLNTEAFF
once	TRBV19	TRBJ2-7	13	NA	TGTGCCAGTTCCCACCGGACATACTACGAGCAGTACTTC	CASSHRTYYEQYF
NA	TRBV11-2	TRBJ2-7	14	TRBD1	TGTGCCAGCAGTTTGGGAGACAGGGGGACCGAGCAGTACTTC	CASSLGDRGTEQYF
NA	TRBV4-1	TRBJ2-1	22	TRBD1	TGCGCCAGCAGCCAAGACCCCCCCAGTAGGGCAGGGGGACGATTCGCAACGTATGAGCAGTTCTTC	CASSQDPPSRAGGRFATYEQFF
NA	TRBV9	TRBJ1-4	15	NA	TGTGCCAGCAGCGTAGCGGGCATAGGGGATGAAAAACTGTTTTTT	CASSVAGIGDEKLFF
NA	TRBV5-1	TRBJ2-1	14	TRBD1	TGCGCCAGCAGCCTGGACAGGGGTTGGAATGAGCAGTTCTTC	CASSLDRGWNEQFF
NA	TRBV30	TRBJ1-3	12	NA	TGTGCCTGGAGTGCCCAGGGAAACACCATATATTTT	CAWSAQGNTIYF
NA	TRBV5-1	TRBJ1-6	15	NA	TGCGCCAGCAGCCTAGGGAGCTCCTATAATTCACCCCTCCACTTT	CASSLGSSYNSPLHF
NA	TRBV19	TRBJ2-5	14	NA	TGTGCCAGTAGTATAAAACGGGATCAAGAGACCCAGTACTTC	CASSIKRDQETQYF
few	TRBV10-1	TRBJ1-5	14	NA	TGCGCCAGCAGTGACGGGGGGGAAGGTCAGCCCCAGCATTTT	CASSDGGEGQPQHF
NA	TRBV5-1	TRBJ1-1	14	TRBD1	TGCGCCAGCAGCTCACAAACAGGGGGCACTGAAGCTTTCTTT	CASSSQTGGTEAFF
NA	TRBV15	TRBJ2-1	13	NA	TGTGCCACCAGCAGAGTGATGGGCAGTGAGCAGTTCTTC	CATSRVMGSEQFF
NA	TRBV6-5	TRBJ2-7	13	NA	TGTGCCAGCAGTTTCGGGGGTCGCGGCGAGCAGTACTTC	CASSFGGRGEQYF
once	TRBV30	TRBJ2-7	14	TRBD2	TGTGCCTGGAGTGTGTCTAGCGGGGTCTACGAGCAGTACTTC	CAWSVSSGVYEQYF
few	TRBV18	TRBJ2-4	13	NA	TGTGCCAGCTCACGGGAGACATTGGAGATTCAGTACTTC	CASSRETLEIQYF
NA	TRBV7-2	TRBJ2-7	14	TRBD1	TGTGCCAGCAGCCTTCCGGGACAGTACTACGAGCAGTACTTC	CASSLPGQYYEQYF
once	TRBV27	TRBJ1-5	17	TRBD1	TGTGCCAGCAGTCGAGTACAGGGGCCCGGGGTGAGGCGGCCCCAGCATTTT	CASSRVQGPGVRRPQHF
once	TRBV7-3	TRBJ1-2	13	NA	TGTGCCAGCAGCCCCCAACAGGGAACTGGCTACACCTTC	CASSPQQGTGYTF
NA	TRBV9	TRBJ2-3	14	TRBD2	TGTGCCAGCAGCGGGGGACTAGCGGCAGATACGCAGTATTTT	CASSGGLAADTQYF
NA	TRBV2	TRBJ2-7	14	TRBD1	TGTGCCAGCAACCCCGGGACAGGTGCCTACGAGCAGTACTTC	CASNPGTGAYEQYF
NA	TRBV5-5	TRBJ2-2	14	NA	TGTGCCAGCAGCTTGCCAGGGGAAGACGGGGAGCTGTTTTTT	CASSLPGEDGELFF
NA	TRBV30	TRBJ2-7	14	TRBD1	TGTGCCTGGACCGAGGGGGACAGTACCTACGAGCAGTACTTC	CAWTEGDSTYEQYF
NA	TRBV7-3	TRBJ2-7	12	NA	TGTGCCAGCAGCCACACAGGCGACGAGCAGTACTTC	CASSHTGDEQYF
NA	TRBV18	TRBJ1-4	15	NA	TGTGCCAGCTCACAAAACACCCGACAGAATGAAAAACTGTTTTTT	CASSQNTRQNEKLFF
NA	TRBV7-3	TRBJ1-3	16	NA	TGTGCCAGCAGCTTAACGGGAGGGGCGCGGGGAAACACCATATATTTT	CASSLTGGARGNTIYF
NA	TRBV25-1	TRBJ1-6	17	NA	TGTGCCAGCAGCGAACAGCTAGCGAGCTCCTATAATTCACCCCTCCACTTT	CASSEQLASSYNSPLHF
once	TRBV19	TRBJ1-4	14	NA	TGTGCCAGTACCTATACGCAGGGCTGGGAAAAACTGTTTTTT	CASTYTQGWEKLFF
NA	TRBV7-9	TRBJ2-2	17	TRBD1	TGTGCCAGCAGCGCAGGATCTGGACAGGGATCGGGCGGGGAGCTGTTTTTT	CASSAGSGQGSGGELFF
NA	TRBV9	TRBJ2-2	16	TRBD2	TGTGCCAGCAGCACCGGACTAGCGGGGTCCACCGGGGAGCTGTTTTTT	CASSTGLAGSTGELFF
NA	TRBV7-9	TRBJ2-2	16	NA	TGTGCCAGCAGCTTATCGAGGGTCAGTTCGTCCGGGGAGCTGTTTTTT	CASSLSRVSSSGELFF
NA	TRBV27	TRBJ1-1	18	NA	TGTGCCAGCAGTTTTTTAGGCTCGCCGGCGGCACCGAACACTGAAGCTTTCTTT	CASSFLGSPAAPNTEAFF
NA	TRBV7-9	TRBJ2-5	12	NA	TGTGCCAGCAGCTTAGGCGAAGAGACCCAGTACTTC	CASSLGEETQYF
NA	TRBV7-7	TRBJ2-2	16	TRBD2	TGTGCCAGCAGCCCCCGGACTAGCGCCAACACCGGGGAGCTGTTTTTT	CASSPRTSANTGELFF